The source of this T cell receptor (beta chain) is a study of T cell repertoires in cytomegalovirus infection. The wider study: In public TCR beta signatures, there were indications of both CMV infection and matching HLA type.

In TCRdb, the reads were re-called with MiXCR into one record per CDR3 protein. The profile shows roughly 280,000 distinct CDR3 sequences, 12% to 15% of them singletons. Findings and caveats of the study: Predominance within the ex vivo response was attributable to HLA-C-restricted CMV-specific TCR beta clonotypes. Of the TCR beta families, the public ones yielded a cumulative frequency that identified carriers of CMV plus the relevant HLA.

V was shortened by 8 bases and J by 3 bases, with 13 bases between the two germline ends. The V gene's germline CDR1 is SNHLY and CDR2 FYNNEI. The CDR3 sequence is 13 residues long. This clonotype has a handful of counts. The antigen is undetermined. Input material: PBMCs. The receptor was derived from a human donor in good health (CMV status not recorded). Some clones in this sample may be carry-over from other donors' samples. This chain uses TRBV2 with TRBJ1-1; D call uncertain. DNA of the CDR3: TGTGCCAGCGAGGCCAGGAGAGACACTGAAGCTTTCTTT. Its translation: CASEARRDTEAFF.